The 3 T cell receptor beta chains below come from one sample, sequenced in a study of blood T cell repertoires in COVID-19. TCRdb's copy holds only in-frame clones and misses some; the assay was immunoSEQ multiplex PCR. Here the sample spans approximately 110,000 clones, around nine tenths being singletons. Sequencing was carried out using peripheral blood. These receptors originate from a woman between 50 and 59 years old with active or convalescent COVID-19.

The V gene is TRBV15, the J gene TRBJ2-7, with a possible D match to TRBD2 (5 bases). CDR3 length: 12 residues. Germline V CDR1 and CDR2: LNHNV, YYDKDF (reference sequence). Trimming removed 9 bases at V and 5 bases at J, with 14 bases between. CDR3: CATGRESHEQYF. CDR3 in DNA: TGTGCCACGGGCCGGGAATCGCACGAGCAGTACTTC. Using reference TRBV15 and TRBJ2-7 for the parts outside the CDR3, the full variable domain is DAMVIQNPRYQVTQFGKPVTLSCSQTLNHNVMYWYQQKSSQAPKLLFHYYDKDFNNEADTPDNFQSRRPNTSFCFLDIRSPGLGDTAMYLCATGRESHEQYFGPGTRLTVT.

V is TRBV4-2 and J is TRBJ2-5, with no clear D. The CDR3 consists of 14 residues. V was cut by 1 base and J by 4 bases, with 10 bases left in between. CDR1 is LGHNA and CDR2 is YNFKEQ in the germline V gene. The CDR3 protein is CASSQVRAPETQYF. The CDR3, as DNA: TGTGCCAGCAGCCAAGTGAGAGCTCCAGAGACCCAGTACTTC.

The chain employs TRBV18 and TRBJ2-1, with D perhaps TRBD2 (6 bases). Trimming shortened V by 0 bases and J by 7 bases, and 7 bases separated the two germline ends. Germline V gives CDR1 KGHSH, CDR2 LQKENI. This CDR3 has 13 residues. The CDR3 sequence: CASSPPGTNEQFF. CDR3 nucleotide sequence: TGTGCCAGCTCACCACCCGGGACTAATGAGCAGTTCTTC.